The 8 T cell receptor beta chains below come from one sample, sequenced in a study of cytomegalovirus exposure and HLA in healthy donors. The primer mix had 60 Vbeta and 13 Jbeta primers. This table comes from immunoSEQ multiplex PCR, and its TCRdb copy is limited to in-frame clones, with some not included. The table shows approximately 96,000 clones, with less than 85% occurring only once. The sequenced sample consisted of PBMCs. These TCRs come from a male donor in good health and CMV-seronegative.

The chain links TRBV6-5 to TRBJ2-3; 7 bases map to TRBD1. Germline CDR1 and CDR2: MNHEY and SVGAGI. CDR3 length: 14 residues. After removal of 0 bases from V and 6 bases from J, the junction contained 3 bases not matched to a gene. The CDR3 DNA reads TGTGCCAGCAGTTACTCCACAGGGGTTGATACGCAGTATTTT. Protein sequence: CASSYSTGVDTQYF.

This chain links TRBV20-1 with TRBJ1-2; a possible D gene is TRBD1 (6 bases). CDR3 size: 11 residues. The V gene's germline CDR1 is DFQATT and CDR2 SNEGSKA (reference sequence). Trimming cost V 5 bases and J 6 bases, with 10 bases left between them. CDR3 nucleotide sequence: TGCAGTGCTGGGGGGGCCGATGGCTACACCTTC. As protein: CSAGGADGYTF.

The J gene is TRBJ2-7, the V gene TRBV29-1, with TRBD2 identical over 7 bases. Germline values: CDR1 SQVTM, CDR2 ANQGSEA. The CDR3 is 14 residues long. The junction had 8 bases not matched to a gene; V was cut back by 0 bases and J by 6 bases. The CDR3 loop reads CSVEDPLGRGEQYF. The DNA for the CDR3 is TGCAGCGTTGAAGATCCCCTAGGGAGGGGCGAGCAGTACTTC.

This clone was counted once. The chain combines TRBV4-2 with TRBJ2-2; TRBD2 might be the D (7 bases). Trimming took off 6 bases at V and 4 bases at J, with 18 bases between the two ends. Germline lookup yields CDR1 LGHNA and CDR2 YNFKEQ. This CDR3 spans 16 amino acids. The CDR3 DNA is TGTGCCAGCAGTCCCGTTAGGGGGGGGATCACCGGGGAGCTGTTTTTT. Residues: CASSPVRGGITGELFF.

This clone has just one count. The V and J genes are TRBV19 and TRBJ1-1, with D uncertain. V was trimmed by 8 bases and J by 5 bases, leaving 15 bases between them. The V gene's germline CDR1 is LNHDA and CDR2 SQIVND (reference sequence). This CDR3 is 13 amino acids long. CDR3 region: CASSGVVGTEAFF. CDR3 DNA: TGTGCCAGTTCCGGGGTGGTTGGTACTGAAGCTTTCTTT.

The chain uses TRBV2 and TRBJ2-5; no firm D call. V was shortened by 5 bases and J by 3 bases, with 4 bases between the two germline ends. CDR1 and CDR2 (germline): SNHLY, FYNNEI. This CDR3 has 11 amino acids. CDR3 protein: CASSLKETQYF. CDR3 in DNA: TGTGCCAGCAGTCTAAAAGAGACCCAGTACTTC.

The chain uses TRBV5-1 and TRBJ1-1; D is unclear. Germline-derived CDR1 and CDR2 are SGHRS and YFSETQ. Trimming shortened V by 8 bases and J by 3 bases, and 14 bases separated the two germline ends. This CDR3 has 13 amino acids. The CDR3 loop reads CASSSSGYTEAFF. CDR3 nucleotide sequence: TGCGCCAGTAGCAGCTCCGGGTACACTGAAGCTTTCTTT.

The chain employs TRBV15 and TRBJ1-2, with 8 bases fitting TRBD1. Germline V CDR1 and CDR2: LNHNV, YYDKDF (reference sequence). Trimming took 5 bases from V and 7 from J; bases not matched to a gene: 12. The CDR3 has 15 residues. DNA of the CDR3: TGTGCCACCAGCGCAGAGGGACAGGCCCTGGGTGGCTACACCTTC. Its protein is CATSAEGQALGGYTF.